This T cell receptor (beta chain) was obtained from a study of T-cell reconstitution after alpha-beta-depleted transplantation in children (dated by TCRdb to the mid-2010s). Background on the whole study: Using TCR repertoire profiling, the study followed T-cell immune reconstitution in a quantitative way in children after TCRalphabeta/CD19-depleted allogeneic hematopoietic cell transplantation.

Concerning this clonotype: Its antigen is still unknown. One base away there is no much larger clone; base qualities are not given.

Libraries were prepared through PCR. The reads were generated on an Illumina HiSeq 2500. TCR library preparation used molecular barcoding, with unique molecular identifiers applied to normalize quantification of the TCRbeta repertoire. TCRdb passed the public sequencing reads through fastp at Q25 and MiXCR, retaining productive beta sequences. For every CDR3 protein sequence, its rows merge into one entry that carries the most common genes and DNA. This sample comprises 380,000 or so distinct CDR3 sequences, about an eighth of them detected only once. The top ten hold 3.5% to 4.5% of the sample. The TCR originated in a human donor who donated a stem cell graft to a child with Fanconi anemia. The material was PBMCs, obtained from the stem cell graft.

The CDR3 is CASSLADRAYTEAFF. The sequence in DNA is TGTGCCAGCAGTTTAGCAGACAGGGCCTACACTGAAGCTTTCTTT. This receptor chain uses TRBV12-3 or TRBV12-4 and TRBJ1-1, with 7 middle bases fitting TRBD1. V has 0 bases trimmed and J has 3 bases trimmed; junction bases matching no gene number 4. Counted from cysteine to phenylalanine, this CDR3 has 15 amino acids. Only CDR3 DNA is held: 45 bases, read in frame from base 1.